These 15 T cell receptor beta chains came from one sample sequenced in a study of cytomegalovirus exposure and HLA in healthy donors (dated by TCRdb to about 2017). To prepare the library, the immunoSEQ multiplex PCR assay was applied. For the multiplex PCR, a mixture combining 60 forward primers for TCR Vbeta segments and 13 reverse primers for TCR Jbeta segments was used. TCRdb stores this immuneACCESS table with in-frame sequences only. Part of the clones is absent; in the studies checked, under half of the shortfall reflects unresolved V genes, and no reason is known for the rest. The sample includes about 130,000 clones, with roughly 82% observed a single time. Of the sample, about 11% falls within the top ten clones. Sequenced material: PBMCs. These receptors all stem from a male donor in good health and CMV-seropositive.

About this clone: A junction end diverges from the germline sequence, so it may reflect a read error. As DNA, the CDR3 is TGTTCCAGCAGCTTGTCCCTTTGGAAGCGGGAGGGCCACACCGGGGAGCTGTTTTTT. It is translated as CSSSLSLWKREGHTGELFF. J is TRBJ2-2 and V is TRBV7-9, with 10 bases aligning to TRBD2. CDR1 is SEHNR, CDR2 FQNEAQ, per germline (reference sequence). The CDR3 contains 19 residues.

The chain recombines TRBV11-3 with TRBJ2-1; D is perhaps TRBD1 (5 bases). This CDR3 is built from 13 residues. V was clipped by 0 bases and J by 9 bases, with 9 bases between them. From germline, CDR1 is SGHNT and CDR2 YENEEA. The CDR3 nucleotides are TGTGCCAGCAGCTTAGAACGCGACAGTGAGCAGTTCTTC. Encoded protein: CASSLERDSEQFF. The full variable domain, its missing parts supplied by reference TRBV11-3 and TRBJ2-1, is EAGVVQSPRYKIIEKKQPVAFWCNPISGHNTLYWYLQNLGQGPELLIRYENEEAVDDSQLPKDRFSAERLKGVDSTLKIQPAELGDSAVYLCASSLERDSEQFFGPGTRLTVL.

CDR3: CASKPDRAYNEQFF. For the CDR3, the DNA is TGTGCCAGCAAACCGGACAGGGCCTACAATGAGCAGTTCTTC. The V and J genes are TRBV2 and TRBJ2-1; 8 nucleotides agree with TRBD1. The ends lost 7 bases at V and 2 bases at J; junction bases unmatched: 4. The CDR3 loop spans 14 amino acids. Per the germline V gene, CDR1 is SNHLY and CDR2 is FYNNEI.

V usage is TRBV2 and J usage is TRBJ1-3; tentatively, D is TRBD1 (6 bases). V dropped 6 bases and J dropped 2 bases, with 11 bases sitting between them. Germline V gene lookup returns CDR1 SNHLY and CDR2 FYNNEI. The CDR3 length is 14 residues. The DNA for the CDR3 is TGTGCCAGCAGACCCGGGACAACTGGAAACACCATATATTTT. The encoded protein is CASRPGTTGNTIYF. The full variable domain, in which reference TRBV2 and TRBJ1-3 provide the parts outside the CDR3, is EPEVTQTPSHQVTQMGQEVILRCVPISNHLYFYWYRQILGQKVEFLVSFYNNEISEKSEIFDDQFSVERPDGSNFTLKIRSTKLEDSAMYFCASRPGTTGNTIYFGEGSWLTVV.

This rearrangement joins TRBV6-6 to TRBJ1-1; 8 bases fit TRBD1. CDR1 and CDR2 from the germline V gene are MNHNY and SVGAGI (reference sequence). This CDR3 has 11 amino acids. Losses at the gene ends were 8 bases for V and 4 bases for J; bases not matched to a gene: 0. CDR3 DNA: TGTGCCAGCCAGGGGGCCACTGAAGCTTTCTTT. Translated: CASQGATEAFF.

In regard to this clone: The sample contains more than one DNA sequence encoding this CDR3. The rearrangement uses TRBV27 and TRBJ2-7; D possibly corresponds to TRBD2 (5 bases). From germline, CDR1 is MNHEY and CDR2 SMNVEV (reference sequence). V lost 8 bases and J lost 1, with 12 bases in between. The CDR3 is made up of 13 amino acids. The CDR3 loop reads CASSLGGSYEQYF. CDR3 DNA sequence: TGTGCCAGCTCCTTGGGCGGGTCCTACGAGCAGTACTTC.

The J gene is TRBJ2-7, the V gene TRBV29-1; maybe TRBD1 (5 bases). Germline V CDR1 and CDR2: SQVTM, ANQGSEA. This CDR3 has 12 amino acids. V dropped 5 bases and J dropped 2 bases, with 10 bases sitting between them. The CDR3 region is CSVIDSAYEQYF. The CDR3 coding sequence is TGCAGCGTTATCGACAGCGCCTACGAGCAGTACTTC.

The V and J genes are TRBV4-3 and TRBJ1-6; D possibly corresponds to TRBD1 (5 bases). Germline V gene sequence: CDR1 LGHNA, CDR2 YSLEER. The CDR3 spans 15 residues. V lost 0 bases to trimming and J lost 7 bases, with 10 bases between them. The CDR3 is CASSQDTGPNSPLHF. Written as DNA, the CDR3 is TGCGCCAGCAGCCAAGATACAGGACCAAATTCACCCCTCCACTTT.

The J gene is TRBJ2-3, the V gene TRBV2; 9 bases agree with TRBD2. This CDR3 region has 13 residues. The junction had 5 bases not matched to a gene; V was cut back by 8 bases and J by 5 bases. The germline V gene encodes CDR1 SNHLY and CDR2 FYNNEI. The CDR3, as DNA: TGTGCCAGCTTAGCGGGAGCAGGAGATACGCAGTATTTT. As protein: CASLAGAGDTQYF.

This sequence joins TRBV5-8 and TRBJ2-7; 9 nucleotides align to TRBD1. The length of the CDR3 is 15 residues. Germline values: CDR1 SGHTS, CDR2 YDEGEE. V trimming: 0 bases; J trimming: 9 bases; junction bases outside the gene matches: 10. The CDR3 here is CASSLVEHRGQGQYF. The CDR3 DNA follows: TGTGCCAGCAGCTTGGTCGAACACAGGGGGCAGGGGCAGTACTTC.

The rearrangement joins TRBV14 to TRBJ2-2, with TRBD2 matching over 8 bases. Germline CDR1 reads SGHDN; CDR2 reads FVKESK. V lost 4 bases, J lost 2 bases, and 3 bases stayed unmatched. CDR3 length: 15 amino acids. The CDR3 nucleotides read TGTGCCAGCAGCCCTACTAGCGGTAACACCGGGGAGCTGTTTTTT. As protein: CASSPTSGNTGELFF. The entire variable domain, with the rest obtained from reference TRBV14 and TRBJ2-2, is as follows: EAGVTQFPSHSVIEKGQTVTLRCDPISGHDNLYWYRRVMGKEIKFLLHFVKESKQDESGMPNNRFLAERTGGTYSTLKVQPAELEDSGVYFCASSPTSGNTGELFFGEGSRLTVL.

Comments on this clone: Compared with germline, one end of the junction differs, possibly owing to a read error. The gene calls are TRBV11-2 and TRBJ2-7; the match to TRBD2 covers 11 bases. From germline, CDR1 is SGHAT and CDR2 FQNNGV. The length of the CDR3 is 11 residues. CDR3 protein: CASSSLAGAGF. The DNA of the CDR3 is TGTGCCAGCAGCTCACTAGCGGGAGCGGGTTTC.

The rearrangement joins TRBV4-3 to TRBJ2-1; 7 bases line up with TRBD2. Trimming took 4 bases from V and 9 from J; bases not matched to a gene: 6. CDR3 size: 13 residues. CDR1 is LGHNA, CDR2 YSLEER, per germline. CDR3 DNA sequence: TGCGCCAGCAGCCCGGACGGCGGGGGTGAGCAGTTCTTC. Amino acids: CASSPDGGGEQFF.

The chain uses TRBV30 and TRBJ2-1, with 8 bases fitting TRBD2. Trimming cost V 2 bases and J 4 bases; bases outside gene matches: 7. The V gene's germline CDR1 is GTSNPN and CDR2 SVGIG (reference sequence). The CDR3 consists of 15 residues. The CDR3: CAWSRGGPAYNEQFF. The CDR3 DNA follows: TGTGCCTGGAGTCGGGGGGGACCGGCGTACAATGAGCAGTTCTTC.

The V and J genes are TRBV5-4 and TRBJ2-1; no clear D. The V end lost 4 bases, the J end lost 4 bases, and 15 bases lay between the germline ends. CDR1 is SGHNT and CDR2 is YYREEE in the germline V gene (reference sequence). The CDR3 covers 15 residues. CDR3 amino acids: CASSPYPRQYNEQFF. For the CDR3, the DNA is TGTGCCAGCAGCCCCTACCCCAGGCAATACAATGAGCAGTTCTTC.